This TCR beta chain stems from a study of T-cell reconstitution after alpha-beta-depleted transplantation in children. Findings and limits, study-wide: At day 60, the high TCRbeta diversity found in some patients originated from recipient T cells and thymic progenitors that had survived. T-cell counts and diversity at one year post-transplant came mainly from newly produced T cells. Reportedly, roughly two months post-transplant, alpha-beta T cells arose from several hundred expanded graft clones.

The germline gives CDR1 SQVTM, CDR2 ANQGSEA. The CDR3 is 14 amino acids. V lost 4 bases, J lost 0 bases, and 11 bases lay in between. TCRbeta library construction was performed incorporating unique molecular identifiers. TCRdb independently ran MiXCR on the PCR reads; one entry per CDR3 protein. The data show a few hundred thousand distinct CDR3 sequences, roughly 30% seen once. Comment on this clonotype: Its antigen is not known.

The clonotype comes from a boy under two years old with Wiskott-Aldrich syndrome, due to receive a stem cell transplant. This rearrangement joins TRBV29-1 to TRBJ2-3; D remains unclear. This sample comprised PBMCs, obtained before TCRalphabeta/CD19-depleted stem cell transplant. The CDR3 here is CSVGSDGSTDTQYF. As DNA, the CDR3 is TGCAGCGTTGGATCGGACGGAAGCACAGATACGCAGTATTTT.